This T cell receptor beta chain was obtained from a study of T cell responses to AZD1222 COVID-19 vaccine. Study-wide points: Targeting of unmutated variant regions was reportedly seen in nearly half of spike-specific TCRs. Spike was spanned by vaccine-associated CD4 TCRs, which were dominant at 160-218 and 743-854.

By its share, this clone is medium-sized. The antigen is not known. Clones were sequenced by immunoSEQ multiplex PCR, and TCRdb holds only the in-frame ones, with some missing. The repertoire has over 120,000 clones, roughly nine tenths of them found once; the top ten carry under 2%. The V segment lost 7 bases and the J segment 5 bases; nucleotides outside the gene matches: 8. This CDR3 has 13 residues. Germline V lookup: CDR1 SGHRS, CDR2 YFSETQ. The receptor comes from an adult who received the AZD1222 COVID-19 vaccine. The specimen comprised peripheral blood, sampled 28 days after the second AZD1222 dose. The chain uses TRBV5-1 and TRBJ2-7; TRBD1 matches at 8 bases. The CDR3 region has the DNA TGCGCCAGCTCGTGGCAGGGGGCTAACGAGCAGTACTTC. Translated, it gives CASSWQGANEQYF. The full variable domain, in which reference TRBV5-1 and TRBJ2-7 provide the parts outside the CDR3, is KAGVTQTPRYLIKTRGQQVTLSCSPISGHRSVSWYQQTPGQGLQFLFEYFSETQRNKGNFPGRFSGRQFSNSRSEMNVSTLELGDSALYLCASSWQGANEQYFGPGTRLTVT.